What follows are 17 T cell receptor beta chains derived from one specimen sequenced in a study of shared clonotypes between healthy human individuals. Here immunoSEQ multiplex PCR was the method, and the copy in TCRdb shows in-frame clones only, minus some. The sample lists about 680,000 clones; around 92% were seen once. Naive CD8 cells lacked CD45RO and underwent positive selection for CCR7, leaving out terminally differentiated effector memory CD45RA+ cells. Material for sequencing was naive CD8+ T cells sorted from blood. Receptors were obtained from a young man in good health.

CDR3 sequence (DNA): TGTGCCAGCAGCGTAGGTCAGCGGGACTACGAGCAGTACTTC. Translating gives CASSVGQRDYEQYF. The rearrangement joins TRBV9 to TRBJ2-7; 7 bases line up with TRBD2. The V gene end was trimmed by 0 bases and the J gene end by 3 bases; junction bases not matched to a gene: 3. The germline gives CDR1 SGDLS, CDR2 YYNGEE. The CDR3 spans 14 residues.

This clone occurred once. The rearrangement links TRBV2 to TRBJ2-2, with 9 bases that match TRBD1. The CDR3 contains 15 residues. Germline CDR1 SNHLY, CDR2 FYNNEI. V lost 2 bases and J lost 7; bases outside the gene matches: 5. The CDR3 region is CASSETGGAGGELFF. CDR3 sequence (DNA): TGTGCCAGCAGTGAAACAGGGGGCGCAGGCGGGGAGCTGTTTTTT.

In its sample, this clone was seen a few times. The same CDR3 is also encoded by other DNA sequences in this sample. The rearrangement links TRBV11-2 to TRBJ2-2; D perhaps matches TRBD2 (6 bases). The CDR3 contains 14 residues. Trimming cost V 5 bases and J 2 bases, with 9 bases left between them. Germline assignment: CDR1 SGHAT and CDR2 FQNNGV. The CDR3 reads CASSRRGNTGELFF. The CDR3 DNA sequence: TGTGCCAGCAGCCGGAGGGGTAACACCGGGGAGCTGTTTTTT.

V gene TRBV7-9 combines with J gene TRBJ2-7; unclear D gene. In germline, CDR1 is SEHNR, CDR2 FQNEAQ (reference sequence). This CDR3 spans 12 amino acids. The ends were cut back, 1 base at V and 6 bases at J, with 7 bases in the middle. The CDR3 here is CASSLDGREQYF. The CDR3 bases are TGTGCCAGCAGCTTAGATGGCCGCGAGCAGTACTTC.

On this clone: The sample has other DNA sequences that encode this CDR3 too. The chain links TRBV6-5 to TRBJ1-3, with a possible D match to TRBD1 (5 bases). The CDR3 runs 11 residues. Germline CDR1 is MNHEY and CDR2 is SVGAGI. The V and J ends lost 6 bases and 7 bases respectively, with 7 bases between them. The CDR3: CASRGGNTIYF. The CDR3 DNA sequence: TGTGCCAGCAGGGGGGGGAACACCATATATTTT.

V and J are TRBV27 and TRBJ2-2; TRBD1 matches 7 bases. V dropped 11 bases and J dropped 5; count of bases not matched to a gene: 5. There are 12 residues in the CDR3. Per the germline V gene, CDR1 is MNHEY and CDR2 is SMNVEV (reference sequence). The CDR3 DNA is TGTGCCTCTCAGGGGGTTACCGGGGAGCTGTTTTTT. Protein: CASQGVTGELFF.

The chain carries TRBV30 and TRBJ2-7, with 10 bases identical to TRBD1. The CDR3 extends over 15 amino acids. The junction had 9 bases not matched to a gene; V was cut back by 4 bases and J by 3 bases. CDR1 and CDR2 from the germline V gene are GTSNPN and SVGIG (reference sequence). In DNA form, the CDR3 reads TGTGCCTGGAATCTTCCCGGGACAGGGGACTACGAGCAGTACTTC. It translates to CAWNLPGTGDYEQYF.

The V call is TRBV5-5, the J call TRBJ2-6; the match to TRBD1 covers 9 bases. CDR1 is SGHKS and CDR2 is YYEKEE in the germline V gene (reference sequence). J gave up 2 bases and V 3 bases, and 6 bases lay outside the gene matches. CDR3 size: 17 residues. This chain's CDR3 is CASSYKQGAPGANVLTF. The CDR3 region has the DNA TGTGCCAGCAGCTATAAACAGGGGGCGCCTGGGGCCAACGTCCTGACTTTC.

This clone was recorded once. V and J are TRBV29-1 and TRBJ2-3, with 11 bases fitting TRBD2. The CDR3 loop spans 17 amino acids. Losses at the gene ends were 3 bases for V and 5 bases for J; bases not matched to a gene: 13. Germline values: CDR1 SQVTM, CDR2 ANQGSEA. The CDR3 bases are TGCAGCGTTGAGGGACTAGCGGAATCCCTTAAGGTAGATACGCAGTATTTT. It translates to CSVEGLAESLKVDTQYF.

This clone was detected only once. V usage is TRBV11-2 and J usage is TRBJ2-1; no clear D. Trimming shortened V by 8 bases and J by 10 bases, and 12 bases separated the two germline ends. The CDR3 runs to 11 residues. Germline V gene sequence: CDR1 SGHAT, CDR2 FQNNGV. The CDR3 protein is CASARRTEQFF. For the CDR3, the DNA is TGTGCCAGCGCCCGTCGGACCGAGCAGTTCTTC.

In the case of this clone: Other DNA sequences of this sample code for an identical CDR3. CDR3 protein: CASSTRGLGETQYF. CDR3 nucleotide sequence: TGTGCCAGCAGCACCAGGGGGCTGGGGGAGACCCAGTACTTC. The genes are TRBV9 and TRBJ2-5; 8 bases map to TRBD1. The germline V gene encodes CDR1 SGDLS and CDR2 YYNGEE. This CDR3 is 14 amino acids long. V was pared by 4 bases and J by 5 bases, with 7 bases of the junction left unmatched.

The sample holds one count of this clone. The chain couples TRBV18 to TRBJ2-1, with D hard to call. Between the trimmed V and J ends, which lost 4 bases and 0 bases, there was a span of 13 bases. CDR3 size: 16 residues. Germline V CDR1 and CDR2: KGHSH, LQKENI. This CDR3 is CASSLDPRASYNEQFF. The CDR3 DNA sequence: TGTGCCAGCTCACTAGATCCTAGAGCCTCCTACAATGAGCAGTTCTTC.

The chain recombines TRBV7-9 with TRBJ1-1; D is ambiguous. Per germline, CDR1 SEHNR and CDR2 FQNEAQ (reference sequence). V shed 2 bases and J shed 4 bases, with 14 bases lying between them. CDR3 length: 15 amino acids. The CDR3 DNA sequence: TGTGCCAGCAGCTTATTCCGGGAAGGTGTCACTGAAGCTTTCTTT. It is translated as CASSLFREGVTEAFF.

V gene TRBV13 combines with J gene TRBJ2-7, with D perhaps TRBD1 (6 bases). Germline lookup yields CDR1 PRHDT and CDR2 FYEKMQ (reference sequence). Trimming left V 5 bases short and J 2 bases short, with 7 bases between. CDR3 length: 12 residues. This CDR3 is CASSRDTYEQYF. CDR3 nucleotide sequence: TGTGCCAGCAGCCGGGACACCTACGAGCAGTACTTC.

The chain links TRBV28 to TRBJ2-1; TRBD2 matches at 10 bases. Germline loops: CDR1 MDHEN, CDR2 SYDVKM. V trimming: 3 bases; J trimming: 6 bases; junction bases outside the gene matches: 2. CDR3 size: 14 residues. CDR3 coding DNA: TGTGCCAGCAGTTTTTTAGCGGGAGGCAATGAGCAGTTCTTC. Protein product: CASSFLAGGNEQFF.

This chain joins TRBV5-6 and TRBJ1-1, with D possibly matching TRBD1 (5 bases). The CDR3 covers 14 residues. With 6 bases removed from V and 2 bases from J, the gap between germline ends came to 14 bases. Germline V gives CDR1 SGHDT, CDR2 YYEEEE. Here the CDR3 reads CASNPGHSNTEAFF. In DNA form, the CDR3 reads TGTGCCAGCAACCCCGGACACTCCAACACTGAAGCTTTCTTT.

The sample holds one count of this clone. The chain is built from TRBV6-5 and TRBJ2-7; no reliable D call. From germline, CDR1 is MNHEY and CDR2 SVGAGI. This CDR3 region has 13 residues. V shed 5 bases and J shed 3 bases, with 11 bases lying between them. The CDR3 protein is CASSPLGSYEQYF. CDR3 nucleotide sequence: TGTGCCAGCAGTCCCTTGGGCAGCTACGAGCAGTACTTC.